The 17 T cell receptor beta chains reported below all come from one sample, sequenced in a study of T cell repertoires in cytomegalovirus infection. TCRdb re-called the reads through MiXCR, storing one row per CDR3 protein. Of about 700,000 distinct CDR3 sequences detected, 33% appear once; the ten largest clones hold 15% to 20%. No antigens are known for them. The sequencing used cultured PBMCs, collected from culture after CMV antigen stimulation. The receptors come from a human donor in good health (CMV status not recorded). Some clones in this sample may be carry-over from other donors' samples.

The CDR3 is CASSLSGEGYNEQFF. The CDR3 DNA follows: TGCGCCAGCAGCTTGTCAGGGGAAGGTTACAATGAGCAGTTCTTC. The chain is built from TRBV5-1 and TRBJ2-1; a weak D match, TRBD1 (6 bases). Per germline, CDR1 SGHRS and CDR2 YFSETQ. CDR3 size: 15 residues. V lost 1 base, J lost 4 bases, and 12 bases lay in between.

The V call is TRBV28, the J call TRBJ1-2; TRBD1 agrees at 7 bases. Losses at the gene ends were 4 bases for V and 2 bases for J; bases not matched to a gene: 10. This CDR3 has 16 amino acids. Germline CDR1 and CDR2: MDHEN and SYDVKM. CDR3 sequence (DNA): TGTGCCAGCAGTTCCCCGGACAGGACACGGAACTATGGCTACACCTTC. Translation gives CASSSPDRTRNYGYTF.

This clonotype was counted at least ten times. The chain joins TRBV7-6 to TRBJ2-1; the D is unclear. The germline CDR1 and CDR2 sequences are SGHVS and FNYEAQ. The CDR3 has 14 amino acids. Trimming removed 5 bases at V and 6 bases at J, with 14 bases between. The CDR3 region has the DNA TGTGCCAGCAGCCCCGACGGATATAGCAATGAGCAGTTCTTC. Encoded protein: CASSPDGYSNEQFF.

Ten or more counts support this clonotype. The V and J genes are TRBV7-2 and TRBJ2-7; D is possibly TRBD2 (5 bases). CDR1 and CDR2 from the germline V gene are SGHTA and FQGNSA. Trimming took 5 bases from V and 0 from J, leaving 17 bases between them. The CDR3 has 16 amino acids. In DNA, the CDR3 is TGTGCCAGCAGCCCTCCGTTGGCAGGAGGCTCCTACGAGCAGTACTTC. It codes for CASSPPLAGGSYEQYF.

The chain joins TRBV6-1 to TRBJ1-1, with D hard to call. Trimming cost V 3 bases and J 1 base, with 9 bases left between them. CDR3 length: 14 residues. The germline V gene encodes CDR1 MNHNS and CDR2 SASEGT. CDR3 nucleotide sequence: TGTGCCAGCAGTGACCACAGTTCGAACACTGAAGCTTTCTTT. This codes for CASSDHSSNTEAFF.

This clonotype was counted only a few times. CDR3 region: CASSNGRLRATNEKLFF. The CDR3 coding sequence is TGTGCCAGCAGTAATGGCAGGCTACGAGCAACTAATGAAAAACTGTTTTTT. The chain links TRBV28 to TRBJ1-4; D uncertain. V lost 5 bases and J lost 0, with 16 bases in between. Germline V gene sequence: CDR1 MDHEN, CDR2 SYDVKM. CDR3 length: 17 amino acids.

V usage is TRBV19 and J usage is TRBJ1-5; D is possibly TRBD1 (5 bases). Between the trimmed V and J ends, which lost 5 bases and 2 bases, there was a span of 16 bases. This CDR3 region has 16 residues. Germline CDR1 reads LNHDA; CDR2 reads SQIVND (reference sequence). This chain's CDR3 is CASSLMEGWGNQPQHF. The CDR3, as DNA: TGTGCCAGTAGTCTAATGGAGGGGTGGGGCAATCAGCCCCAGCATTTT.

This clonotype was observed a handful of times. The V call is TRBV5-4, the J call TRBJ2-7; a possible D gene is TRBD2 (5 bases). The V gene's germline CDR1 is SGHNT and CDR2 YYREEE (reference sequence). Trimming removed 4 bases at V and 3 bases at J, with 11 bases between. This CDR3 is built from 13 residues. The CDR3: CASSQSRGYEQYF. CDR3 bases: TGTGCCAGCAGCCAAAGTCGGGGCTACGAGCAGTACTTC.

The V call is TRBV4-1, the J call TRBJ2-3; 7 bases agree with TRBD1. Trimming cost V 6 bases and J 7 bases; bases outside gene matches: 7. This CDR3 is 13 amino acids long. Germline loops: CDR1 MGHRA, CDR2 YSYEKL. The CDR3 region has the DNA TGCGCCAGCAGGGCACCAGGGGGTCATACGCAGTATTTT. Amino acid sequence: CASRAPGGHTQYF.

In its sample, this clonotype was seen a few times. This rearrangement joins TRBV7-2 to TRBJ2-5, with 13 bases that match TRBD2. Trimming took 4 bases from V and 2 from J; bases not matched to a gene: 4. The CDR3 spans 16 residues. The germline V gene has CDR1 SGHTA and CDR2 FQGNSA. The CDR3 nucleotides are TGTGCCAGCAGCTGGACTAGCGGGGGAGTTCAAGAGACCCAGTACTTC. Translated, it gives CASSWTSGGVQETQYF.

The V gene is TRBV20-1, the J gene TRBJ1-2; TRBD1 matches 9 bases. Germline CDR1 DFQATT, CDR2 SNEGSKA (reference sequence). V gave up 3 bases and J gave up 2 bases; unmatched junction bases: 4. The CDR3 spans 14 residues. The CDR3 spells CSARGTGLNYGYTF. In DNA, the CDR3 is TGCAGTGCTAGGGGGACAGGGCTAAACTATGGCTACACCTTC.

V is TRBV12-3 or TRBV12-4 and J is TRBJ2-3; D is ambiguous. The CDR3 runs 10 residues. The germline V and J ends were trimmed by 8 bases and 9 bases, with 9 bases remaining between them. In DNA, the CDR3 is TGTGCCAGCGCTATAGACACGCAGTATTTT. Its protein is CASAIDTQYF.

The table lists this clonotype with a few counts. In nucleotides, the CDR3 is TGTGCCAGCAACTCGCAAGGATTTACAGATACGCAGTATTTT. It encodes CASNSQGFTDTQYF. The rearrangement links TRBV7-2 to TRBJ2-3; D is ambiguous. V was clipped by 7 bases and J by 3 bases, with 14 bases between them. This CDR3 has 14 residues. CDR1 and CDR2 (germline): SGHTA, FQGNSA.

V and J are TRBV6-1 and TRBJ2-7, with TRBD1 identical over 7 bases. Germline CDR1 reads MNHNS; CDR2 reads SASEGT. The junction had 13 bases not matched to a gene; V was cut back by 6 bases and J by 2 bases. The CDR3 covers 16 residues. The CDR3 here is CASRAPHRGPPYEQYF. Here the CDR3 DNA reads TGTGCCAGCAGGGCCCCTCACAGGGGACCTCCCTACGAGCAGTACTTC.

The chain joins TRBV20-1 to TRBJ1-2; 8 bases align to TRBD1. This CDR3 contains 12 residues. The V and J ends lost 6 bases and 7 bases, in that order; junction bases with no gene match: 7. The germline V gene encodes CDR1 DFQATT and CDR2 SNEGSKA (reference sequence). The CDR3 here is CSAHLQGAGYTF. DNA of the CDR3: TGCAGTGCGCATCTTCAGGGGGCTGGCTACACCTTC.

This clonotype was found a few times. CDR3 loop: CASSHGTGTYNEQFF. CDR3 bases: TGTGCCAGTAGTCACGGGACAGGGACCTACAATGAGCAGTTCTTC. The J gene is TRBJ2-1, the V gene TRBV19, with TRBD1 matching over 9 bases. Trimming cost V 5 bases and J 2 bases; bases outside gene matches: 4. The CDR3 is made up of 15 amino acids. Germline V gene data show CDR1 as LNHDA and CDR2 as SQIVND (reference sequence).

This sequence joins TRBV5-6 and TRBJ1-1, with D perhaps matching TRBD1 (6 bases). From germline, CDR1 is SGHDT and CDR2 YYEEEE. The CDR3 is 13 amino acids. V was cut by 4 bases and J by 7 bases, with 14 bases left in between. The CDR3 is CASSRKGGYEAFF. CDR3 sequence (DNA): TGTGCCAGCAGCCGAAAGGGGGGCTATGAAGCTTTCTTT.